This T cell receptor beta chain came from a study of spatial heterogeneity in lung cancer. Single TCR cDNA molecules each had their own unique molecular identifier. TCRdb ran MiXCR on the 5' RACE reads and lists one entry per CDR3 protein. The sample contains tens of thousands of distinct CDR3 sequences, approximately 12% of which appear only once. The CDR3 covers 12 residues. Germline V lookup: CDR1 GTSNPN, CDR2 SVGIG (reference sequence). The V end lost 3 bases, the J end lost 3 bases, and 7 bases lay between the germline ends. Specified time point: sample taken at primary tumor resection. Unsorted whole RNA from tumor, nontumor lung or frozen PBMC underwent sequencing.

The chain uses TRBV30 and TRBJ2-3, with TRBD1 as a possible D gene (5 bases). The sequencing used PBMCs, collected at surgery. The receptor was isolated from a male donor with early-stage non-small cell lung cancer. This CDR3 reads CAWRQGTDTQYF. The CDR3 coding sequence is TGTGCCTGGAGGCAGGGTACAGATACGCAGTATTTT. The variable domain in full, with the rest retrieved from reference TRBV30 and TRBJ2-3, is SQTIHQWPATLVQPVGSPLSLECTVEGTSNPNLYWYRQAAGRGLQLLFYSVGIGQISSEVPQNLSASRPQDRQFILSSKKLLLSDSGFYLCAWRQGTDTQYFGPGTRLTVL.